These 17 T cell receptor beta chains share one sample of origin, sequenced in a study of response to subunit inactivated influenza vaccine. TCRdb recomputed calls from the RT-PCR reads with MiXCR, one row per CDR3 protein. The data show over 650,000 distinct CDR3 sequences, roughly 18% seen once. Source: PBMCs from blood, taken more than 4 days after vaccination. All receptors come from a middle-aged man who received an inactivated influenza vaccine.

This clonotype has only a few counts. The chain is built from TRBV6-1 and TRBJ2-7; D gene uncertain. V was cut by 4 bases and J by 0 bases, with 7 bases left in between. The CDR3 has 13 amino acids. The germline gives CDR1 MNHNS, CDR2 SASEGT. CDR3 DNA sequence: TGTGCCAGCAGTGCCGACATCTCCTACGAGCAGTACTTC. It specifies CASSADISYEQYF.

This clonotype was detected a few times. V gene TRBV12-3 or TRBV12-4 combines with J gene TRBJ2-7; D may be TRBD1 (6 bases). Trimming removed 6 bases at V and 11 bases at J, with 17 bases between. The CDR3 runs 12 residues. The CDR3 here is CASSPGVSTEYF. As DNA, the CDR3 is TGTGCCAGCAGCCCAGGGGTGTCGACGGAGTACTTC.

This sequence joins TRBV6-2 or TRBV6-3 and TRBJ2-5, with D perhaps TRBD1 (6 bases). The V end was cut by 2 bases, the J end by 4 bases, with 14 bases between. The CDR3 has 15 residues. Looked up from germline, CDR1 is MNHEY and CDR2 is SVGEGT. The CDR3 region is CASSYPTGIGETQYF. The CDR3 DNA reads as TGTGCCAGCAGTTACCCTACAGGGATCGGAGAGACCCAGTACTTC.

This clonotype was picked up many times. The chain recombines TRBV24-1 with TRBJ1-5; 8 positions agree with TRBD1. J gave up 3 bases and V 5 bases, and 5 bases lay outside the gene matches. Germline assignment: CDR1 KGHDR and CDR2 SFDVKD. This CDR3 contains 15 residues. The CDR3 reads CATSAATGANQPQHF. For the CDR3, the DNA is TGTGCCACCAGTGCCGCGACAGGGGCCAATCAGCCCCAGCATTTT.

This clonotype has just a few counts. The rearrangement links TRBV7-6 to TRBJ2-5, with D uncertain. Trimming pared 0 bases from V and 3 bases from J, leaving 5 bases between. Germline values: CDR1 SGHVS, CDR2 FNYEAQ. The CDR3 is 13 amino acids. The CDR3 nucleotides are TGTGCCAGCAGCTTAGCGCACAAAGAGACCCAGTACTTC. Amino acids: CASSLAHKETQYF.

The chain links TRBV4-2 to TRBJ2-1; TRBD2 might be the D (7 bases). The germline V gene has CDR1 LGHNA and CDR2 YNFKEQ. This CDR3 spans 18 amino acids. Trimming removed 0 bases from V and 0 bases from J, with 15 bases in between. The DNA of the CDR3 is TGTGCCAGCAGCCAAGATGGGGGGGCCTCCAGCTCCTACAATGAGCAGTTCTTC. Its protein is CASSQDGGASSSYNEQFF.

J is TRBJ2-3 and V is TRBV10-3; TRBD1 matches 8 bases. CDR1 ENHRY and CDR2 SYGVKD come from the germline V gene. This CDR3 is built from 15 residues. The V segment lost 5 bases and the J segment 6 bases; nucleotides outside the gene matches: 10. The CDR3: CAISHGQGADDTQYF. CDR3 DNA: TGTGCCATCAGTCATGGACAGGGCGCCGATGATACGCAGTATTTT.

The chain couples TRBV7-2 to TRBJ1-1; no firm D call. The V gene's germline CDR1 is SGHTA and CDR2 FQGNSA. V lost 3 bases to trimming and J lost 0 bases, with 5 bases between them. This CDR3 is 13 amino acids long. The CDR3 DNA follows: TGTGCCAGCAGCTTCAGGTTGAACACTGAAGCTTTCTTT. Translation: CASSFRLNTEAFF.

The sample holds one count of this clonotype. A much more abundant neighbour one base away suggests this may be a read error. The chain carries TRBV10-1 and TRBJ1-1; D ambiguous. This CDR3 is built from 13 residues. Germline V gene sequence: CDR1 WNHNN, CDR2 SYGVQD (reference sequence). CDR3 loop: CASSEGRNTEAYF. In DNA form, the CDR3 reads TGCGCCAGCAGTGAGGGCCGGAACACTGAAGCTTACTTT.

J is TRBJ2-2 and V is TRBV12-3 or TRBV12-4; D unresolved. This CDR3 is built from 13 residues. The ends were cut back, 6 bases at V and 6 bases at J, with 11 bases in the middle. The CDR3 nucleotides are TGTGCCAGCAGCTCCCCTCCAGCCGGGGAGCTGTTTTTT. This gives the protein CASSSPPAGELFF.

V gene TRBV10-3 combines with J gene TRBJ1-2; 8 bases fit TRBD1. In germline, CDR1 is ENHRY, CDR2 SYGVKD. Losses at the gene ends were 5 bases for V and 2 bases for J; bases not matched to a gene: 4. This CDR3 region has 14 residues. Here the CDR3 DNA reads TGTGCCATCAGTCCAGGGGGCGCGAACTATGGCTACACCTTC. This encodes CAISPGGANYGYTF.

The chain combines TRBV7-2 with TRBJ1-1; TRBD1 is a possible D gene (6 bases). The CDR3 is 12 amino acids. V was trimmed by 6 bases and J by 10 bases, leaving 15 bases between them. Germline V gene data show CDR1 as SGHTA and CDR2 as FQGNSA. This CDR3 reads CASSLYRETAFF. DNA for the CDR3: TGTGCCAGCAGTTTATACAGGGAGACAGCTTTCTTT.

This clonotype has at least ten counts. Compared with germline, one end of the junction differs, possibly owing to a read error. The chain employs TRBV4-3 and TRBJ1-5; D not certain. Germline V gene data show CDR1 as LGHNA and CDR2 as YSLEER. This CDR3 comprises 15 residues. In DNA, the CDR3 is TGCGCCAGCAGCCCCTTCCAAGGTAGCAGTCAGCCCCAGCATTTT. This translates into CASSPFQGSSQPQHF.

DNA of the CDR3: TGTGCCAGCAGTATAGGACAGTTCTATGGCTACACCTTC. It yields the protein CASSIGQFYGYTF. The V and J genes are TRBV6-1 and TRBJ1-2, with D maybe TRBD1 (6 bases). Deletions cut 5 bases from V and 4 bases from J, with 11 bases between. The CDR3 is 13 residues long. The germline gives CDR1 MNHNS, CDR2 SASEGT.

There are a few counts of this clonotype. V and J are TRBV6-5 and TRBJ2-7; TRBD1 might be the D (5 bases). The V gene's germline CDR1 is MNHEY and CDR2 SVGAGI. Between the trimmed V and J ends, which lost 2 bases and 4 bases, there was a span of 9 bases. CDR3 size: 13 residues. Here the CDR3 reads CASSYQTAYEQYF. The CDR3 nucleotides are TGTGCCAGCAGTTACCAGACAGCGTACGAGCAGTACTTC.

There are a few counts of this clonotype. V and J are TRBV20-1 and TRBJ2-7; D may match TRBD1 or TRBD2 (6 bases each). The CDR3 extends over 14 amino acids. V dropped 6 bases and J dropped 1 base, with 16 bases sitting between them. The germline V gene has CDR1 DFQATT and CDR2 SNEGSKA (reference sequence). The CDR3 reads CSAKTGGRSYEQYF. CDR3 bases: TGCAGTGCCAAGACCGGGGGCCGATCCTACGAGCAGTACTTC.

The chain has TRBV5-5 and TRBJ2-1; D is unclear. V lost 0 bases to trimming and J lost 10 bases, with 14 bases between them. The CDR3 length is 14 residues. Germline V gene lookup returns CDR1 SGHKS and CDR2 YYEKEE (reference sequence). CDR3 sequence reads: CASSLVQGPREQFF. The CDR3 nucleotides read TGTGCCAGCAGCTTGGTTCAAGGGCCGAGGGAGCAGTTCTTC.